The 20 T cell receptor beta chains in this list originate from one sample, sequenced in a study of cytomegalovirus exposure and HLA in healthy donors (TCRdb year 2017). The library was made by the immunoSEQ multiplex PCR assay. The multiplex PCR relied on a mix of 60 forward primers for TCR Vbeta segments and 13 reverse primers for TCR Jbeta segments. TCRdb provides this immuneACCESS table in a form limited to in-frame rearrangements. Some clones are lacking; in checked studies, under half of them reflect an unresolved V gene, and why the rest are absent is not known. A total of 95,000 to 110,000 clones appear in this sample, around 10% of them only once. In total, the top ten clones hold 5.5% to 7.5% of the sample. The sequenced sample consisted of PBMCs. These receptors all come from a man aged 40-55 years in good health and CMV-seropositive.

The gene calls are TRBV5-1 and TRBJ1-2, with TRBD1 matching 9 bases. Germline trimming cut 3 bases from V and 11 bases from J; bases unmatched to any gene: 5. Per the germline V gene, CDR1 is SGHRS and CDR2 is YFSETQ. This CDR3 spans 12 amino acids. The CDR3 is CASSSTDRGYTF. DNA of the CDR3: TGCGCCAGCAGCTCGACCGACAGGGGGTACACCTTC.

V usage is TRBV5-1 and J usage is TRBJ2-5; 7 nucleotides agree with TRBD2. Per the germline V gene, CDR1 is SGHRS and CDR2 is YFSETQ. V lost 4 bases and J lost 1; bases outside the gene matches: 4. This CDR3 has 14 residues. This chain's CDR3 is CASSRERGQETQYF. The CDR3 nucleotides are TGCGCCAGCAGCCGGGAGCGGGGCCAAGAGACCCAGTACTTC.

V gene TRBV18 combines with J gene TRBJ2-7; 9 bases fit TRBD1. V lost 2 bases and J lost 1; bases outside the gene matches: 6. The CDR3 is 16 residues long. In germline, CDR1 is KGHSH, CDR2 LQKENI. The CDR3 loop is CASSPSRDRASYEQYF. DNA for the CDR3: TGTGCCAGCTCACCAAGCCGGGACAGGGCATCCTACGAGCAGTACTTC.

This clone was observed many times. The chain recombines TRBV5-4 with TRBJ1-2; 10 nucleotides line up with TRBD1. Germline lookup yields CDR1 SGHNT and CDR2 YYREEE (reference sequence). This CDR3 spans 17 amino acids. With V trimmed by 2 bases and J by 4 bases, 11 bases remained unmatched. In nucleotides, the CDR3 is TGTGCCAGCAGCTTATCTTCAGGACAGGGGGGACGCTATGGCTACACCTTC. This encodes CASSLSSGQGGRYGYTF.

The chain links TRBV11-2 to TRBJ2-7, with a weak D call TRBD2 (5 bases). The V gene's germline CDR1 is SGHAT and CDR2 FQNNGV. This CDR3 region has 14 residues. Deletions cut 0 bases from V and 9 bases from J, with 15 bases between. CDR3 in DNA: TGTGCCAGCAGCTTAGATCCCGGATTGAGCGGGCAGTACTTC. Protein product: CASSLDPGLSGQYF.

This clone was picked up a small number of times. The chain employs TRBV10-3 and TRBJ1-2, with TRBD1 as a possible D gene (5 bases). The CDR3 loop spans 12 amino acids. Germline values: CDR1 ENHRY, CDR2 SYGVKD. Trimming took 6 bases from V and 3 from J, leaving 8 bases between them. The CDR3 nucleotides read TGTGCCATCAGAGGACAAGACTATGGCTACACCTTC. Translated, it gives CAIRGQDYGYTF.

In the case of this clone: Other DNA sequences from this sample encode an identical CDR3 as well. The rearrangement links TRBV5-1 to TRBJ2-1; 7 positions match TRBD2. The CDR3 loop spans 15 amino acids. Germline V lookup: CDR1 SGHRS, CDR2 YFSETQ. J was trimmed by 0 bases and V by 0 bases; bases with no gene match: 0. CDR3 protein: CASSLGGSSYNEQFF. Written as DNA, the CDR3 is TGCGCCAGCAGCTTGGGCGGGAGCTCCTACAATGAGCAGTTCTTC.

This clone has a handful of counts. The chain carries TRBV13 and TRBJ2-5; tentatively, D is TRBD2 (6 bases). V lost 1 base to trimming and J lost 3 bases, with 15 bases between them. The CDR3 runs 16 residues. Looked up from germline, CDR1 is PRHDT and CDR2 is FYEKMQ (reference sequence). In nucleotides, the CDR3 is TGTGCCAGCAGCTTAGACGTTGGGGGGAACAAAGAGACCCAGTACTTC. This gives the protein CASSLDVGGNKETQYF. The variable domain in full, completed from reference TRBV13 and TRBJ2-5, reads AAGVIQSPRHLIKEKRETATLKCYPIPRHDTVYWYQQGPGQDPQFLISFYEKMQSDKGSIPDRFSAQQFSDYHSELNMSSLELGDSALYFCASSLDVGGNKETQYFGPGTRLLVL.

This clone has a handful of counts. The chain joins TRBV19 to TRBJ2-7; D gene uncertain. Per the germline V gene, CDR1 is LNHDA and CDR2 is SQIVND (reference sequence). The CDR3 covers 11 residues. Trimming left V 1 base short and J 6 bases short, with 4 bases between. For the CDR3, the DNA is TGTGCCAGTAGTATAGCTTCCGAGCAGTACTTC. This gives the protein CASSIASEQYF.

This clone has more than one count but fewer than ten. The J gene is TRBJ2-1, the V gene TRBV7-3; D is unclear. The CDR3 covers 18 residues. Germline loops: CDR1 SGHTA, CDR2 FQGTGA. Trimming removed 2 bases at V and 3 bases at J, with 20 bases between. This chain's CDR3 is CASSLCRQGDGFYNEQFF. CDR3 coding DNA: TGTGCCAGCAGCTTATGCCGACAAGGTGATGGTTTCTACAATGAGCAGTTCTTC.

Only a few counts were recorded for this clone. The V gene is TRBV19, the J gene TRBJ2-5; D perhaps matches TRBD2 (6 bases). The J call may be incorrect, as the DNA end agrees better with TRBJ2-7. Germline V gene lookup returns CDR1 LNHDA and CDR2 SQIVND (reference sequence). CDR3 length: 14 amino acids. The CDR3 loop is CASSILASPHEQYF. In nucleotides, the CDR3 is TGTGCCAGTAGTATACTAGCGTCACCGCACGAGCAGTACTTC.

This clone was counted only a few times. This chain joins TRBV28 and TRBJ2-2, with 9 bases aligning to TRBD1. V was clipped by 6 bases and J by 1 base; unmatched bases: 3. CDR1 and CDR2 (germline): MDHEN, SYDVKM. The CDR3 runs 15 residues. The CDR3 coding sequence is TGTGCCAGCAGAACGGGACAGGGGAACACCGGGGAGCTGTTTTTT. It yields the protein CASRTGQGNTGELFF. The entire variable domain, with the rest obtained from reference TRBV28 and TRBJ2-2, is as follows: DVKVTQSSRYLVKRTGEKVFLECVQDMDHENMFWYRQDPGLGLRLIYFSYDVKMKEKGDIPEGYSVSREKKERFSLILESASTNQTSMYLCASRTGQGNTGELFFGEGSRLTVL.

As concerns this clone: The CDR3 does not end in the conserved phenylalanine or tryptophan, so this is likely a read error. This chain joins TRBV5-4 and TRBJ1-1; 10 bases match TRBD1. With 4 bases clipped from V and 3 bases from J, the junction kept 6 bases outside the gene matches. This CDR3 spans 15 amino acids. Germline V CDR1 and CDR2: SGHNT, YYREEE (reference sequence). This CDR3 reads CASSLRTGGYTEAFV. The DNA for the CDR3 is TGTGCCAGCAGCCTTAGGACAGGGGGGTACACTGAAGCTTTCGTT.

This clone appeared a single time. The V and J genes are TRBV12-5 and TRBJ2-1; TRBD2 might be the D (5 bases). V was cut by 0 bases and J by 4 bases, with 10 bases left in between. Germline CDR1 LGHNT, CDR2 FRNRAP. This CDR3 has 15 amino acids. In DNA, the CDR3 is TGTGCTAGTGGTTTGGTACGAGGGCTTTACAATGAGCAGTTCTTC. It codes for CASGLVRGLYNEQFF. Full variable domain (remainder filled in from reference TRBV12-5 and TRBJ2-1): DARVTQTPRHKVTEMGQEVTMRCQPILGHNTVFWYRQTMMQGLELLAYFRNRAPLDDSGMPKDRFSAEMPDATLATLKIQPSEPRDSAVYFCASGLVRGLYNEQFFGPGTRLTVL.

This clone was picked up a small number of times. The V gene is TRBV13, the J gene TRBJ2-1; D is undetermined. The V end was cut by 2 bases, the J end by 6 bases, with 5 bases between. Germline assignment: CDR1 PRHDT and CDR2 FYEKMQ (reference sequence). CDR3 size: 12 residues. The CDR3 region is CASSLFSNEQFF. Written as DNA, the CDR3 is TGTGCCAGCAGCTTATTCAGCAATGAGCAGTTCTTC. Complete variable domain (other parts from reference TRBV13 and TRBJ2-1): AAGVIQSPRHLIKEKRETATLKCYPIPRHDTVYWYQQGPGQDPQFLISFYEKMQSDKGSIPDRFSAQQFSDYHSELNMSSLELGDSALYFCASSLFSNEQFFGPGTRLTVL.

The table lists this clone with a few counts. This chain joins TRBV9 and TRBJ1-2, with 9 bases that match TRBD1. Trimming took 3 bases from V and 5 from J; bases not matched to a gene: 17. The CDR3 runs to 18 residues. Germline CDR1 and CDR2: SGDLS and YYNGEE. The CDR3 region is CASSGRGTGSPSPYGYTF. For the CDR3, the DNA is TGTGCCAGCAGCGGGCGGGGGACAGGGTCTCCGAGTCCATATGGCTACACCTTC.

The chain employs TRBV6-1 and TRBJ1-1; a weak D match, TRBD1 (6 bases). V dropped 0 bases and J dropped 3 bases, with 14 bases sitting between them. Germline loops: CDR1 MNHNS, CDR2 SASEGT. The CDR3 has 16 residues. The CDR3 here is CASSEARAGVYTEAFF. In DNA, the CDR3 is TGTGCCAGCAGTGAAGCTAGGGCAGGGGTATACACTGAAGCTTTCTTT.

The genes are TRBV2 and TRBJ1-5; TRBD1 matches at 8 bases. The CDR3 contains 15 residues. With V trimmed by 4 bases and J by 6 bases, 8 bases remained unmatched. Germline CDR1 is SNHLY and CDR2 is FYNNEI. Written as DNA, the CDR3 is TGTGCCAGCAGTGGGACTGTAACAGGGGGTCAGCCCCAGCATTTT. This gives the protein CASSGTVTGGQPQHF.

In its sample, this clone was seen a few times. This rearrangement joins TRBV27 to TRBJ2-1, with D uncertain. The CDR3 contains 14 residues. CDR1 is MNHEY and CDR2 is SMNVEV in the germline V gene (reference sequence). V was trimmed by 2 bases and J by 4 bases, leaving 9 bases between them. CDR3 amino acids: CASSLQPKYNEQFF. In DNA form, the CDR3 reads TGTGCCAGCAGTTTACAACCTAAGTACAATGAGCAGTTCTTC.

This chain uses TRBV11-2 with TRBJ2-7, with a tentative D call TRBD1 (5 bases). Trimming removed 2 bases from V and 5 bases from J, with 19 bases in between. The CDR3 covers 16 residues. Germline assignment: CDR1 SGHAT and CDR2 FQNNGV. CDR3 sequence: CASSLFSETVYHEQYF. The CDR3 coding sequence is TGTGCCAGCAGCTTATTCTCGGAGACAGTTTACCACGAGCAGTACTTC.